This T cell receptor (beta chain) stems from a study of shared clonotypes between healthy human individuals. For this clone: This CDR3 is also generated by other DNA sequences in the sample.

The length of the CDR3 is 15 residues. J gave up 0 bases and V 4 bases, and 3 bases lay outside the gene matches. In germline, CDR1 is KGHSH, CDR2 LQKENI. Each cell subset's genomic DNA was divided evenly among several immunoSEQ plates. Sequencing was performed with immunoSEQ multiplex PCR; in TCRdb, only in-frame clones are kept and a portion is missing. The repertoire holds 1.4 million to 1.5 million clones, with about 96% as singletons. V gene TRBV18 combines with J gene TRBJ1-1, with 9 positions matching TRBD1. Sequencing was done on a sample of naive CD4+ T cells sorted from blood. Documented subset: CD45RA+ positively selected. This sequence was found in a man aged 25 to 40 in good health. CDR3 loop: CASSLGQGMNTEAFF. CDR3 nucleotides: TGTGCCAGCTCACTCGGACAGGGGATGAACACTGAAGCTTTCTTT.